The 19 T cell receptor beta chains listed next were all sequenced from one sample in a study of blood T cell repertoires in COVID-19. Repertoires were generated with immunoSEQ multiplex PCR, while TCRdb's copy carries only in-frame clones and drops some. The sample holds about 160,000 clones; about 80% are singletons and the top ten take about 24%. The sequencing input was peripheral blood. The origin of the receptors is a woman of 80 years or more with acute or convalescent COVID-19.

The chain recombines TRBV5-1 with TRBJ1-1; D gene unclear. Germline loops: CDR1 SGHRS, CDR2 YFSETQ. There are 14 residues in the CDR3. V dropped 4 bases and J dropped 2 bases, with 12 bases sitting between them. Written as DNA, the CDR3 is TGCGCCAGCAGCCGAGGGAGGCCTAACACTGAAGCTTTCTTT. Protein sequence: CASSRGRPNTEAFF.

The rearrangement uses TRBV6-6 and TRBJ1-3; TRBD1 might be the D (6 bases). CDR3 length: 14 amino acids. Germline assignment: CDR1 MNHNY and CDR2 SVGAGI (reference sequence). V gave up 5 bases and J gave up 2 bases, with 10 bases separating them. As DNA, the CDR3 is TGTGCCAGCAGTATCCCAGGGGCTGGAAACACCATATATTTT. Protein: CASSIPGAGNTIYF.

This clone appeared a few times. The CDR3 spells CASTAGQGSGNTIYF. For the CDR3, the DNA is TGTGCCAGCACCGCCGGACAGGGCTCTGGAAACACCATATATTTT. J is TRBJ1-3 and V is TRBV9, with 8 nucleotides matching TRBD1. CDR1 and CDR2 from the germline V gene are SGDLS and YYNGEE. There are 15 residues in the CDR3. Trimming at V came to 6 bases and at J to 0 bases, leaving 5 bases not matched to a gene.

This chain uses TRBV10-3 with TRBJ2-2; 9 nucleotides align to TRBD2. Per germline, CDR1 ENHRY and CDR2 SYGVKD. V gave up 8 bases and J gave up 7 bases; unmatched junction bases: 5. The CDR3 is 13 amino acids. CDR3 sequence: CAISGLANGELFF. DNA of the CDR3: TGTGCCATCTCCGGACTAGCGAACGGGGAGCTGTTTTTT.

The chain links TRBV19 to TRBJ1-2; TRBD1 matches at 9 bases. CDR1 is LNHDA, CDR2 SQIVND, per germline (reference sequence). The V and J ends lost 6 bases and 7 bases, in that order; junction bases with no gene match: 6. The CDR3 runs to 13 residues. CDR3 in DNA: TGTGCCAGTAGGCGAGGACAGGGGAGTGGCTACACCTTC. As protein: CASRRGQGSGYTF.

Only a few counts were recorded for this clone. The rearrangement links TRBV7-7 to TRBJ1-1; D possibly corresponds to TRBD1 (5 bases). Looked up from germline, CDR1 is SSHAT and CDR2 is FNYEAQ (reference sequence). The CDR3 loop spans 13 amino acids. Trimming shortened V by 5 bases and J by 0 bases, and 7 bases separated the two germline ends. For the CDR3, the DNA is TGTGCCAGCAGCAGACAGATGAACACTGAAGCTTTCTTT. It is translated as CASSRQMNTEAFF.

The rearrangement uses TRBV7-2 and TRBJ2-3; the D gene is possibly TRBD1 (5 bases). V lost 2 bases and J 2 bases, leaving 11 bases between the germline ends. Germline values: CDR1 SGHTA, CDR2 FQGNSA. This CDR3 contains 15 residues. CDR3 region: CASSLSPGSTDTQYF. For the CDR3, the DNA is TGTGCCAGCAGCTTATCCCCAGGGTCCACAGATACGCAGTATTTT.

The chain is built from TRBV5-8 and TRBJ2-5; 7 bases fit TRBD2. The junction had 15 bases not matched to a gene; V was cut back by 0 bases and J by 7 bases. The germline CDR1 and CDR2 sequences are SGHTS and YDEGEE. The length of the CDR3 is 17 residues. The chain's CDR3 is CASSLAASSGGGGTQYF. CDR3 in DNA: TGTGCCAGCAGCTTGGCCGCGTCAAGCGGAGGCGGGGGGACCCAGTACTTC. Supplemented by reference TRBV5-8 and TRBJ2-5, the full variable domain reads EAGVTQSPTHLIKTRGQQATLRCSPISGHTSVYWYQQALGLGLQFLLWYDEGEERNRGNFPPRFSGRQFPNYSSELNVNALELEDSALYLCASSLAASSGGGGTQYFGPGTRLLVL.

This chain uses TRBV27 with TRBJ2-7; maybe TRBD1 (5 bases). The CDR3 loop spans 16 amino acids. Trimming took off 5 bases at V and 3 bases at J, with 20 bases between the two ends. From germline, CDR1 is MNHEY and CDR2 SMNVEV (reference sequence). The CDR3: CASSLQGAVGLYEQYF. The CDR3 region has the DNA TGTGCCAGCAGTCTGCAAGGGGCTGTGGGGCTCTACGAGCAGTACTTC.

This chain links TRBV15 with TRBJ1-2; D not certain. The V gene lost 0 bases and the J gene lost 6 bases, with 8 bases spanning the gap. The CDR3 loop spans 13 amino acids. Looked up from germline, CDR1 is LNHNV and CDR2 is YYDKDF (reference sequence). This CDR3 is CATSRDPGDGYTF. In DNA, the CDR3 is TGTGCCACCAGCAGAGACCCAGGCGATGGCTACACCTTC.

V is TRBV4-3 and J is TRBJ1-4; 8 bases map to TRBD1. Trimming took 0 bases from V and 6 from J; bases not matched to a gene: 9. The V gene's germline CDR1 is LGHNA and CDR2 YSLEER. The CDR3 runs 17 residues. CDR3 nucleotide sequence: TGCGCCAGCAGCCAAGATCTGGGAACAGGGGGACATGAAAAACTGTTTTTT. As protein: CASSQDLGTGGHEKLFF.

This clone is a singleton in its sample. This chain joins TRBV6-5 and TRBJ1-5; D is possibly TRBD1 (6 bases). V lost 6 bases to trimming and J lost 7 bases, with 19 bases between them. The CDR3 length is 15 residues. The germline V gene has CDR1 MNHEY and CDR2 SVGAGI. The CDR3 here is CASSIQGSGSQPQHF. The CDR3 bases are TGTGCCAGCAGCATACAGGGTTCGGGTTCACAGCCCCAGCATTTT.

The gene calls are TRBV6-5 and TRBJ2-7; D might be TRBD1 (5 bases). The V end was cut by 2 bases, the J end by 7 bases, with 18 bases between. The CDR3 loop spans 15 amino acids. Germline values: CDR1 MNHEY, CDR2 SVGAGI. DNA of the CDR3: TGTGCCAGCAGTTACGACTCGGCAGGGCTGGGGGAGCAGTACTTC. It is translated as CASSYDSAGLGEQYF.

The chain carries TRBV6-5 and TRBJ1-4, with a tentative D call TRBD1 (5 bases). The germline V gene encodes CDR1 MNHEY and CDR2 SVGAGI. This CDR3 comprises 15 residues. Deletions cut 0 bases from V and 7 bases from J, with 12 bases between. Here the CDR3 DNA reads TGTGCCAGCAGTTACTCTGGGGCCAGTGGTGAAAAACTGTTTTTT. It translates to CASSYSGASGEKLFF.

The chain carries TRBV7-2 and TRBJ1-1, with a tentative D call TRBD1 (6 bases). There are 14 residues in the CDR3. Germline V CDR1 and CDR2: SGHTA, FQGNSA. The germline V and J ends were trimmed by 5 bases and 1 base, with 11 bases remaining between them. CDR3 sequence: CASSISTGNTEAFF. CDR3 sequence (DNA): TGTGCCAGCAGCATTTCGACAGGGAACACTGAAGCTTTCTTT.

V is TRBV6-5 and J is TRBJ1-2; no reliable D call. With 2 bases removed from V and 4 bases from J, the gap between germline ends came to 11 bases. Germline loops: CDR1 MNHEY, CDR2 SVGAGI. This CDR3 has 14 amino acids. DNA for the CDR3: TGTGCCAGCAGTTACGGAGTCCCTAGCTATGGCTACACCTTC. It specifies CASSYGVPSYGYTF.

This clone occurred once. This chain uses TRBV4-1 with TRBJ2-1; 11 nucleotides match TRBD2. The CDR3 runs to 15 residues. V dropped 8 bases and J dropped 5; count of bases not matched to a gene: 8. The germline gives CDR1 MGHRA, CDR2 YSYEKL. CDR3 nucleotides: TGCGCCAGCCGCTGGCGTAGCGGGGGGGACAATGAGCAGTTCTTC. It specifies CASRWRSGGDNEQFF.

Comments on this clone: Germline and junction disagree at one end, which may indicate a read error. The rearrangement joins TRBV6-5 to TRBJ2-1, with a weak D call TRBD2 (6 bases). Germline-derived CDR1 and CDR2 are MNHEY and SVGAGI. The CDR3 totals 15 residues. CDR3 nucleotides: TGTGCCAGCAGTTATGGGCGGGACTCCAACAATGAGCAGTTCTTC. This encodes CASSYGRDSNNEQFF.

The rearrangement links TRBV5-1 to TRBJ2-7, with D hard to call. The ends were cut back, 0 bases at V and 3 bases at J, with 4 bases in the middle. Germline lookup yields CDR1 SGHRS and CDR2 YFSETQ. This CDR3 has 12 residues. The CDR3 is CASSLDIYEQYF. CDR3 nucleotide sequence: TGCGCCAGCAGCTTGGATATCTACGAGCAGTACTTC.